The T cell receptor beta chain described here comes from a study of identical twins. General study findings and limits: Abundant beta clonotypes from cord blood had fewer insertions, unlike memory repertoires, which showed none. Out-of-frame alpha sequences common to twins exhibited a surplus of low generation probability.

Concerning this clonotype: Its cognate antigen is unknown.

Looked up from germline, CDR1 is MNHEY and CDR2 is SVGAGI. Germline trimming cut 2 bases from V and 5 bases from J; bases unmatched to any gene: 4. This CDR3 has 14 residues. Using its own MiXCR run on the 5' RACE reads, TCRdb lists one record per CDR3 protein. This table has a few hundred thousand distinct CDR3 sequences, around 6.5% appearing once. These same records also appear under a second study, on T cells expressing NK-cell markers. That report adds: Several experiments confined sorting to alpha-beta TCR T cells with an anti-gamma-delta TCR antibody. In a group of 5 to 7 donors, dominant NKG2C+ clonotypes represented about 1.0-7.0% of CD8+ T cells.

This clonotype was obtained from a woman under 30 in good health. The sample consisted of CD8+ T cells sorted from blood. The genes are TRBV6-5 and TRBJ2-7; the match to TRBD1 covers 9 bases. The CDR3 region is CASSYGQGSDEQYF. DNA for the CDR3: TGTGCCAGCAGTTACGGACAGGGGTCGGACGAGCAGTACTTC.